A selection of T cell receptor beta chains follows, all from one sample in a study of shared clonotypes between healthy human individuals. Using immunoSEQ multiplex PCR, the repertoire was profiled, and TCRdb retains in-frame clones only, with some absent. The profile covers 550,000 to 800,000 clones, with under 80% appearing a single time and 1.5% to 2% taken by the ten largest. Sequenced material: memory CD4+ T cells sorted from blood. The source is a young woman in good health. The CDR3 runs from the conserved cysteine through the conserved F or W. The D gene is left open where the match is weak. For some rows the clone size is stated as once, few or many, or as a class when expanded; others skip it.

j_call,v_call,d_call,clone_size,cdr3_aa,cdr3_nt
TRBJ2-2,TRBV4-1,NA,NA,CASSQEWSASNTGELFF,TGCGCCAGCAGCCAAGAGTGGTCCGCCTCGAACACCGGGGAGCTGTTTTTT
TRBJ2-7,TRBV6-6,NA,NA,CASSYESHHEQYF,TGTGCCAGCAGTTACGAAAGCCACCACGAGCAGTACTTC
TRBJ1-2,TRBV5-1,TRBD1,NA,CASSPGTGGPRVSGYTF,TGCGCCAGCAGCCCGGGGACAGGGGGCCCGCGGGTTTCTGGCTACACCTTC
TRBJ2-7,TRBV6-5,TRBD2,NA,CASSYSLAGAYEQYF,TGTGCCAGCAGTTACTCACTAGCGGGAGCCTACGAGCAGTACTTC
TRBJ1-5,TRBV15,NA,once,CATSAGEGQPQHF,TGTGCCACCAGCGCTGGGGAAGGGCAGCCCCAGCATTTT
TRBJ1-1,TRBV2,TRBD1,NA,CASSRGQENTEAFF,TGCGCCAGCAGCCGGGGACAGGAGAACACTGAAGCTTTCTTT
TRBJ2-5,TRBV2,TRBD1,NA,CASRAGTALETQYF,TGTGCCAGCAGAGCTGGGACAGCGTTAGAGACCCAGTACTTC
TRBJ1-5,TRBV5-7,NA,NA,CASSRSTGKALGNQPQHF,TGTGCCAGCAGCCGATCCACAGGGAAGGCTTTAGGCAATCAGCCCCAGCATTTT
TRBJ1-3,TRBV27,NA,NA,CASRRTASGNTIYF,TGTGCCAGCAGGCGGACAGCCTCTGGAAACACCATATATTTT
TRBJ1-5,TRBV28,NA,NA,CASTDSNSNQPQHF,TGTGCCAGCACAGACAGTAATAGCAATCAGCCCCAGCATTTT
TRBJ1-5,TRBV27,NA,many,CASSPKSNQPQHF,TGTGCCAGCAGCCCTAAGAGCAATCAGCCCCAGCATTTT
TRBJ2-2,TRBV4-2,TRBD2,NA,CASSPPLAAATGELFF,TGTGCCAGCAGCCCCCCGCTAGCGGCAGCCACCGGGGAGCTGTTTTTT
TRBJ2-1,TRBV6-5,TRBD1,NA,CASNRQGAYEQFF,TGTGCCAGCAATCGACAGGGGGCTTATGAGCAGTTCTTC
TRBJ2-7,TRBV6-6,NA,many,CASSTLGFEQYF,TGTGCCAGCAGCACACTGGGTTTCGAGCAGTACTTC
TRBJ2-2,TRBV10-3,TRBD2,NA,CAISGTSGSPGELFF,TGTGCCATCAGTGGGACTAGCGGGAGTCCCGGGGAGCTGTTTTTT
TRBJ1-1,TRBV19,NA,NA,CASSAYLQGGNGPEAFF,TGTGCCAGTAGTGCCTACCTACAGGGCGGCAATGGCCCTGAAGCTTTCTTT
TRBJ2-1,TRBV6-4,TRBD2,NA,CASSDSSLAGPNEQFF,TGTGCCAGCAGTGACTCTAGTCTAGCGGGACCAAATGAGCAGTTCTTC
TRBJ2-1,TRBV5-8,NA,NA,CASSLAAGWTLNEQFF,TGTGCCAGCAGCTTGGCGGCAGGGTGGACTCTCAATGAGCAGTTCTTC
TRBJ1-1,TRBV5-6,NA,NA,CASSLSGKDTEAFF,TGTGCCAGCAGCTTGTCGGGAAAGGACACTGAAGCTTTCTTT
TRBJ1-2,TRBV11-2,NA,NA,CASSLSSDGGDYGYTF,TGTGCCAGCAGCTTATCGTCGGACGGAGGGGACTATGGCTACACCTTC
TRBJ1-3,TRBV5-1,NA,few,CASSWGGEGNTIYF,TGCGCCAGCAGCTGGGGCGGGGAAGGAAACACCATATATTTT
TRBJ2-7,TRBV6-9,TRBD1,NA,CASRGTGAGHEQYF,TGTGCCAGCAGAGGGACAGGGGCTGGACACGAGCAGTACTTC
TRBJ2-2,TRBV27,NA,NA,CASRKLGRGGTGELFF,TGTGCCAGCAGAAAATTGGGACGTGGGGGGACCGGGGAGCTGTTTTTT
TRBJ2-7,TRBV15,TRBD2,NA,CATSRTKAGDLYEQYF,TGTGCCACCAGCAGGACCAAAGCGGGAGATCTGTACGAGCAGTACTTC